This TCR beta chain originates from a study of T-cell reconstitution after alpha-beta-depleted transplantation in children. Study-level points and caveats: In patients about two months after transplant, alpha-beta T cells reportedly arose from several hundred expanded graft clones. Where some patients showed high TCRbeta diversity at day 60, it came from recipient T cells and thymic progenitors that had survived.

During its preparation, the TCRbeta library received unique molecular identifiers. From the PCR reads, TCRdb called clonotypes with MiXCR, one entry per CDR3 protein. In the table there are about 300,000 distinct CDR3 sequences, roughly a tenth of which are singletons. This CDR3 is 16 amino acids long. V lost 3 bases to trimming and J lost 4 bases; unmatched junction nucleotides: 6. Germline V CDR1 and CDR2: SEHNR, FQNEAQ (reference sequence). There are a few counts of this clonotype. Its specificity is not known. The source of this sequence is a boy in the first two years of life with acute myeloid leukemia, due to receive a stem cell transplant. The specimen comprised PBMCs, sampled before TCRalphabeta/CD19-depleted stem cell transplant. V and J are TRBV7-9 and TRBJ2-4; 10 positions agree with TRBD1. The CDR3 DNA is TGTGCCAGCAGCTTGGGGACAGGGGAGGAAAAAAACATTCAGTACTTC. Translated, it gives CASSLGTGEEKNIQYF.